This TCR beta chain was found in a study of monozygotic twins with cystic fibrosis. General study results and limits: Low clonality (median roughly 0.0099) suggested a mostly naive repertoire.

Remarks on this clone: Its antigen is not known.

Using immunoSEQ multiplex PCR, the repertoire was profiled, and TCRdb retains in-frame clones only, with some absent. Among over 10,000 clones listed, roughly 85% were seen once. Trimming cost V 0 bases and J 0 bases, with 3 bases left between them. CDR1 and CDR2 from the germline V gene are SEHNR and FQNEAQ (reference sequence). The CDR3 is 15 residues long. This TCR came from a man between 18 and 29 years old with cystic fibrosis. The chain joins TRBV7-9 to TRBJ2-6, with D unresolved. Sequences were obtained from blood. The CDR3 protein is CASSLAVSGANVLTF. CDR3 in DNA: TGTGCCAGCAGCTTAGCAGTCTCTGGGGCCAACGTCCTGACTTTC.